The next 25 T cell receptor beta chains were all read from a single sample in a study of T cell changes during pregnancy in multiple sclerosis. Generated by immunoSEQ multiplex PCR, the TCRdb table keeps only in-frame clones and is missing some. Counted here are fewer than 95,000 clones, 85% to 95% occurring once; the ten biggest clones make up around 2.2%. The source material was peripheral blood, sampled in the third trimester of pregnancy. Receptor source: a female donor with multiple sclerosis, enrolled in a pregnancy study.

The chain couples TRBV6-5 to TRBJ2-7, with a tentative D call TRBD2 (5 bases). Germline CDR1 and CDR2: MNHEY and SVGAGI. The CDR3 is 15 residues long. Between the trimmed V and J ends, which lost 5 bases and 0 bases, there was a span of 14 bases. The CDR3 region has the DNA TGTGCCAGCAGTCCGGAAGCGGATTTCTCCTACGAGCAGTACTTC. This translates into CASSPEADFSYEQYF.

The J gene is TRBJ2-1, the V gene TRBV5-1, with TRBD1 matching 10 bases. Germline-derived CDR1 and CDR2 are SGHRS and YFSETQ. V shed 4 bases and J 4 bases; nucleotides not matched to a gene: 11. The CDR3 runs 17 residues. CDR3 protein: CASSAETGGLRYNEQFF. For the CDR3, the DNA is TGCGCCAGCAGCGCGGAGACAGGGGGCCTGAGGTACAATGAGCAGTTCTTC.

The chain couples TRBV6-5 to TRBJ2-2; weak D call: TRBD1 (6 bases). Germline lookup yields CDR1 MNHEY and CDR2 SVGAGI. V lost 6 bases to trimming and J lost 6 bases, with 11 bases between them. CDR3 length: 13 residues. CDR3 amino acids: CASRTGWPGELFF. Written as DNA, the CDR3 is TGTGCCAGCAGAACAGGGTGGCCCGGGGAGCTGTTTTTT.

This clone appeared once. V and J are TRBV18 and TRBJ1-1; TRBD1 matches 7 bases. Germline loops: CDR1 KGHSH, CDR2 LQKENI. CDR3 length: 16 amino acids. After removal of 5 bases from V and 4 bases from J, the junction contained 13 bases not matched to a gene. In DNA, the CDR3 is TGTGCCAGCTCATCACAGGGGTTCGCGGTCCCCACTGAAGCTTTCTTT. Its protein is CASSSQGFAVPTEAFF.

This chain connects TRBV28 to TRBJ1-2, with TRBD1 matching 8 bases. The CDR3 runs 15 residues. Germline CDR1 is MDHEN and CDR2 is SYDVKM. Trimming at V came to 5 bases and at J to 8 bases, leaving 13 bases not matched to a gene. CDR3 coding DNA: TGTGCCAGCAGTCCCCGGACAGGGCTAGGTGGAGGCTACACCTTC. It translates to CASSPRTGLGGGYTF.

Here the CDR3 reads CASSPGTGGAIHGRTDTQYF. The CDR3 DNA reads as TGTGCCAGTAGCCCCGGGACAGGGGGCGCGATACATGGGCGCACAGATACGCAGTATTTT. The chain uses TRBV19 and TRBJ2-3, with 12 positions matching TRBD1. The CDR3 extends over 20 amino acids. Trimming took 6 bases from V and 1 from J; bases not matched to a gene: 17. The germline V gene encodes CDR1 LNHDA and CDR2 SQIVND (reference sequence).

This chain uses TRBV5-1 with TRBJ2-2; D not certain. The CDR3 spans 15 residues. CDR1 and CDR2 from the germline V gene are SGHRS and YFSETQ. Between the trimmed V and J ends, which lost 4 bases and 3 bases, there was a span of 13 bases. The CDR3 coding sequence is TGCGCCAGCAGCCCGAGCGAGATTTACACCGGGGAGCTGTTTTTT. Translated, it gives CASSPSEIYTGELFF.

The chain recombines TRBV2 with TRBJ2-1; perhaps TRBD2 as D (5 bases). Trimming left V 11 bases short and J 7 bases short, with 18 bases between. Germline-derived CDR1 and CDR2 are SNHLY and FYNNEI. The CDR3 totals 13 residues. The CDR3 spells CARQEENGNEQFF. The CDR3 DNA reads as TGTGCCCGGCAGGAGGAGAACGGGAATGAGCAGTTCTTC.

The V call is TRBV9, the J call TRBJ2-7; 7 nucleotides match TRBD1. J gave up 2 bases and V 1 base, and 6 bases lay outside the gene matches. This CDR3 has 15 residues. Per germline, CDR1 SGDLS and CDR2 YYNGEE. The CDR3 sequence is CASSVRDSPTYEQYF. CDR3 coding DNA: TGTGCCAGCAGCGTACGGGACAGCCCAACCTACGAGCAGTACTTC.

The chain combines TRBV18 with TRBJ2-5; 9 bases line up with TRBD1. Germline CDR1 and CDR2: KGHSH and LQKENI. The CDR3 contains 15 residues. J was trimmed by 4 bases and V by 3 bases; bases with no gene match: 6. The CDR3 region is CASSPGQGNGETQYF. CDR3 nucleotides: TGTGCCAGCTCACCCGGACAGGGGAATGGAGAGACCCAGTACTTC.

The chain couples TRBV6-6 to TRBJ2-7; the match to TRBD2 covers 8 bases. From germline, CDR1 is MNHNY and CDR2 SVGAGI (reference sequence). The trim removed 11 bases at V and 5 bases at J, leaving 11 bases unmatched. This CDR3 has 13 amino acids. CDR3: CAGSSGSLHEQYF. The CDR3 coding sequence is TGTGCCGGTTCCAGCGGGAGCCTACACGAGCAGTACTTC.

This chain connects TRBV5-1 to TRBJ2-2, with D hard to call. The CDR3 contains 16 residues. Germline V gene sequence: CDR1 SGHRS, CDR2 YFSETQ. Trimming removed 2 bases at V and 4 bases at J, with 15 bases between. CDR3 coding DNA: TGCGCCAGCAGCTTAACAGTTTCGATTGGCACCGGGGAGCTGTTTTTT. Translating it yields CASSLTVSIGTGELFF.

The rearrangement uses TRBV7-6 and TRBJ2-1; TRBD2 matches at 9 bases. The J segment lost 10 bases and the V segment lost 5 bases, leaving 21 bases of the junction unmatched. Germline V gene sequence: CDR1 SGHVS, CDR2 FNYEAQ. This CDR3 is built from 18 residues. CDR3 DNA: TGTGCCAGCAGCCGAGGAGAGGGATTGGGACTAGCCTTGGGGGAGCAGTTCTTC. Protein: CASSRGEGLGLALGEQFF.

The V gene is TRBV7-9, the J gene TRBJ1-2; D might be TRBD1 (5 bases). From germline, CDR1 is SEHNR and CDR2 FQNEAQ (reference sequence). Trimming took 3 bases from V and 1 from J, leaving 9 bases between them. The CDR3 totals 14 residues. For the CDR3, the DNA is TGTGCCAGCAGCTTCTCAGGGATTAACTATGGCTACACCTTC. Amino acids: CASSFSGINYGYTF.

The chain links TRBV5-6 to TRBJ2-1; maybe TRBD2 (7 bases). Germline CDR1 reads SGHDT; CDR2 reads YYEEEE. The V and J ends lost 4 bases and 2 bases respectively, with 25 bases between them. The CDR3 consists of 19 residues. Written as DNA, the CDR3 is TGTGCCAGCAGCCCTCTGGTCGCGGGGGCAGTCCTGGCCTACAATGAGCAGTTCTTC. This translates into CASSPLVAGAVLAYNEQFF.

As regards this clone: Other DNA sequences in the sample encode the same CDR3. The chain employs TRBV2 and TRBJ1-1, with D hard to call. CDR1 and CDR2 from the germline V gene are SNHLY and FYNNEI. The CDR3 is made up of 11 amino acids. The V end was cut by 8 bases, the J end by 5 bases, with 9 bases between. This chain's CDR3 is CASRGRTEAFF. The CDR3 nucleotides read TGTGCCAGCCGAGGGAGGACTGAAGCTTTCTTT.

V is TRBV18 and J is TRBJ2-3; TRBD1 might be the D (5 bases). CDR1 KGHSH and CDR2 LQKENI come from the germline V gene. Trimming shortened V by 1 base and J by 2 bases, and 10 bases separated the two germline ends. This CDR3 has 15 residues. CDR3 in amino acids: CASSPRQGDTDTQYF. As DNA, the CDR3 is TGTGCCAGCTCACCACGTCAGGGTGACACAGATACGCAGTATTTT.

V usage is TRBV7-9 and J usage is TRBJ2-1, with 9 bases matching TRBD2. This CDR3 is built from 15 residues. Germline CDR1 SEHNR, CDR2 FQNEAQ (reference sequence). The J segment lost 6 bases and the V segment lost 6 bases, leaving 9 bases of the junction unmatched. The CDR3 DNA reads TGTGCCAGCAGAACCCGGCTAGCGGGAATCAATGAGCAGTTCTTC. It codes for CASRTRLAGINEQFF.

This chain links TRBV7-9 with TRBJ1-1, with D maybe TRBD1 (5 bases). Trimming left V 8 bases short and J 5 bases short, with 15 bases between. This CDR3 spans 13 amino acids. Germline V lookup: CDR1 SEHNR, CDR2 FQNEAQ (reference sequence). The DNA of the CDR3 is TGTGCCAGCCAGCGGGGGGATGGAACTGAAGCTTTCTTT. Translating gives CASQRGDGTEAFF.

This clone has more than one count but fewer than ten. V usage is TRBV19 and J usage is TRBJ2-3; 13 bases agree with TRBD2. Looked up from germline, CDR1 is LNHDA and CDR2 is SQIVND (reference sequence). The CDR3 is 19 residues long. After removal of 7 bases from V and 0 bases from J, the junction contained 13 bases not matched to a gene. CDR3 DNA: TGTGCCAGTACCGACTGGGGACTAGCGGGGCCCCTTAGCACAGATACGCAGTATTTT. This translates into CASTDWGLAGPLSTDTQYF.

This chain connects TRBV28 to TRBJ2-3; possibly TRBD1 for D (5 bases). The germline CDR1 and CDR2 sequences are MDHEN and SYDVKM. V gave up 6 bases and J gave up 4 bases, with 8 bases separating them. CDR3 length equals 12 residues. CDR3: CASRWGADTQYF. In DNA form, the CDR3 reads TGTGCCAGCAGGTGGGGCGCAGATACGCAGTATTTT.

The chain carries TRBV27 and TRBJ1-2; weak D call: TRBD1 (6 bases). The V gene's germline CDR1 is MNHEY and CDR2 SMNVEV (reference sequence). Trimming pared 6 bases from V and 2 bases from J, leaving 10 bases between. This CDR3 has 13 amino acids. The CDR3 loop is CASRPQGNYGYTF. The CDR3 nucleotides read TGTGCCAGCAGGCCCCAGGGGAACTATGGCTACACCTTC.

The V and J genes are TRBV7-2 and TRBJ2-6; no clear D. This CDR3 region has 15 residues. The V end was cut by 6 bases, the J end by 1 base, with 10 bases between. Germline V CDR1 and CDR2: SGHTA, FQGNSA. Here the CDR3 DNA reads TGTGCCAGCAGACCTAAGAGGTCTGGGGCCAACGTCCTGACTTTC. It yields the protein CASRPKRSGANVLTF. The variable domain in full, completed from reference TRBV7-2 and TRBJ2-6, reads GAGVSQSPSNKVTEKGKDVELRCDPISGHTALYWYRQSLGQGLEFLIYFQGNSAPDKSGLPSDRFSAERTGGSVSTLTIQRTQQEDSAVYLCASRPKRSGANVLTFGAGSRLTVL.

The chain carries TRBV2 and TRBJ1-3; D is undetermined. There are 17 residues in the CDR3. CDR1 and CDR2 (germline): SNHLY, FYNNEI. V was cut by 2 bases and J by 3 bases, with 17 bases left in between. CDR3 amino acids: CASSESGVSLGGNTIYF. CDR3 DNA sequence: TGTGCCAGCAGTGAATCCGGGGTTAGCCTAGGTGGAAACACCATATATTTT.

In DNA form, the CDR3 reads TGTGCCAGCAGCTTAGGCGGGGTCTCCTACAATGAGCAGTTCTTC. Its protein product is CASSLGGVSYNEQFF. The chain links TRBV11-3 to TRBJ2-1, with D perhaps matching TRBD2 (6 bases). This CDR3 is 15 amino acids long. V lost 1 base and J 0 bases, leaving 7 bases between the germline ends. Germline CDR1 is SGHNT and CDR2 is YENEEA.